This TCR beta chain was identified in a study of T cells in Graves' hyperthyroidism and ophthalmopathy. Uncontrolled infection, other autoimmune disease, pregnancy or lactation barred patients from enrollment. Fresh peripheral blood, under 11 ml, yielded the PBMCs. Study-level findings and limits: Separation of ophthalmopathy from stable hyperthyroidism was achieved by a 13 V-J model. Blood samples included most of the expanded thyroid clonotypes exceeding 0.001.

TCR beta CDR3 region amplification was performed from RNA transcripts. In the first-round RT-PCR of the TCR CDR3, the HTBI primer set was used. One entry per CDR3 protein, called by TCRdb with MiXCR from the multiplex PCR reads. Here the sample spans about 52,000 distinct CDR3 sequences, around 48% being singletons. Germline lookup yields CDR1 SNHLY and CDR2 FYNNEI. CDR3 length: 16 amino acids. With V trimmed by 2 bases and J by 4 bases, 6 bases remained unmatched. This clonotype came up many times. What it binds is unknown. The sequenced sample consisted of blood. The receptor comes from a woman between 45 and 60 years old with Graves' ophthalmopathy. V gene TRBV2 combines with J gene TRBJ2-2, with 8 bases lining up with TRBD1. As DNA, the CDR3 is TGTGCCAGCAGTGAACCGACAGGGGCGGTCACCGGGGAGCTGTTTTTT. Translating gives CASSEPTGAVTGELFF.